A selection of T cell receptor beta chains follows, all from one sample in a study of Ad26.COV2.S vaccination and SARS-CoV-2 variants. Clones were sequenced by immunoSEQ multiplex PCR, and TCRdb holds only the in-frame ones, with some missing. The repertoire includes about 390,000 clones, more than 85% of them detected once, and around 3.4% sits in the top ten. This specimen consisted of peripheral blood, obtained in a trial of Ad26.COV2.S vaccine versus placebo. These receptors were collected from a person between 18 and 65 years old who received the Ad26.COV2.S COVID-19 vaccine or a placebo. Both conserved end residues are part of each CDR3. Fields, in order: J gene, clone size, D gene, V gene, CDR3 DNA, CDR3 protein. A D gene is named only where the DNA matches it firmly. For some rows the clone size is stated as once, few or many, or as a class when expanded; others skip it.

TRBJ2-3,-,-,TRBV6-5,TGTGCCAGCAGTTACTCAGGACGCACAGATACGCAGTATTTT,CASSYSGRTDTQYF
TRBJ2-1,-,-,TRBV15,TGTGCCACCAGCAGAGATGCCGGGACCCCGACCTACAATGAGCAGTTCTTC,CATSRDAGTPTYNEQFF
TRBJ2-7,-,-,TRBV19,TGTGCCAGTAGTATGGCAGGGAACGACGAGCAGTACTTC,CASSMAGNDEQYF
TRBJ1-2,-,-,TRBV24-1,TGTGCCACCAGTGATCCGGGCCGGACCTATGGCTACACCTTC,CATSDPGRTYGYTF
TRBJ1-2,-,-,TRBV21-1,TGTGCCAGCAGCAAATACAGGGGTAACTATGGCTACACCTTC,CASSKYRGNYGYTF
TRBJ2-7,-,TRBD2,TRBV27,TGTGCCAGCTCCCGGACTAGCGGAAAAATCTCCTACGAGCAGTACTTC,CASSRTSGKISYEQYF
TRBJ1-2,once,-,TRBV3-1/TRBV3-2,TGTGCCAGCAGCCAAGAGGGCCCTGGCTACACCTTC,CASSQEGPGYTF
TRBJ1-3,-,-,TRBV9,TGTGCCAGCAGCCAAGGGACACCCCTCTCTGGAAACACCATATATTTT,CASSQGTPLSGNTIYF
TRBJ2-1,-,-,TRBV12-3/TRBV12-4,TGTGCCAGCAGTTTCGTCGGGAATAAGTTCTTC,CASSFVGNKFF
TRBJ2-7,-,-,TRBV19,TGTGCCAGTAGTACTACAGGGTTAGAGTCCTACGAGCAGTACTTC,CASSTTGLESYEQYF
TRBJ2-2,-,-,TRBV2,TGTGCCAGCAGTGGTACAGGGAGGGGCGGGGAGCTGTTTTTT,CASSGTGRGGELFF
TRBJ1-1,-,TRBD1,TRBV4-3,TGCGCCAGCAGCCAAGATGTCAGGGGGCAGGTCACTGAAGCTTTCTTT,CASSQDVRGQVTEAFF
TRBJ2-3,-,-,TRBV5-1,TGCGCCAGCGCCAGGGGGGGTACAGATACGCAGTATTTT,CASARGGTDTQYF
TRBJ2-3,-,-,TRBV3-1/TRBV3-2,TGTGCCAGCAGCCAAGAAGGGGGCACAGATACGCAGTATTTT,CASSQEGGTDTQYF
TRBJ1-1,-,-,TRBV10-1,TGCGCCAGCAGTGTCGGGGAGTCCACTGAAGCTTTCTTT,CASSVGESTEAFF
TRBJ1-2,-,TRBD1,TRBV5-6,TGTGCCAGCAGCTTCGGGACAGGGCCGGGGAACTATGGCTACACCTTC,CASSFGTGPGNYGYTF
TRBJ1-2,-,-,TRBV6-5,TGTGCCAGCAGTTACGACCCACCCCAAAACTATGGCTACACCTTC,CASSYDPPQNYGYTF
TRBJ1-3,once,-,TRBV7-6,TGTGCCAGCAGCCCGCCGGACTCTGGAAACACCATATATTTT,CASSPPDSGNTIYF
TRBJ1-6,-,-,TRBV12-5,TGTGCTAGTGGCACAGGTCCCTATAATTCACCCCTCCACTTT,CASGTGPYNSPLHF
TRBJ1-3,-,TRBD1,TRBV7-2,TGTGCCAGCAGCCCTCAGGGGGCGCTTGGAAACACCATATATTTT,CASSPQGALGNTIYF
TRBJ1-4,-,-,TRBV10-3,TGTGCCATCAGTGATGGGGAGAATGAAAAACTGTTTTTT,CAISDGENEKLFF
TRBJ2-7,-,-,TRBV3-1/TRBV3-2,TGTGCCAGCAGCCTAGGACGGTTTACCTACGAGCAGTACTTC,CASSLGRFTYEQYF
TRBJ1-2,once,TRBD1,TRBV27,TGTGCCAGCAGATCGGGACAGGCACGGGAGGGCTACACCTTC,CASRSGQAREGYTF
TRBJ1-2,-,TRBD1,TRBV6-5,TGTGCCAGCAGTGACTCCGGGACAGACATATATGGCTACACCTTC,CASSDSGTDIYGYTF
TRBJ1-6,-,TRBD1,TRBV3-1/TRBV3-2,TGTGCCAGCAGCATGACAGGGGGGGGATCACCCCTCCACTTT,CASSMTGGGSPLHF
TRBJ2-5,-,-,TRBV19,TGTGCCAGTAGTAGATCTCTAGGAAAGTCGCAAGAGACCCAGTACTTC,CASSRSLGKSQETQYF
TRBJ1-6,-,-,TRBV4-1,TGCGCCAGCAGCCAAGATCCGGTAGGGAACTATTCACCCCTCCACTTT,CASSQDPVGNYSPLHF
TRBJ2-7,-,-,TRBV7-9,TGTGCCAGCACTCAAGAGGGCAGGGCCAACGAGCAGTACTTC,CASTQEGRANEQYF
TRBJ1-1,-,-,TRBV15,TGTGCCACCAGCAGAGATAGCAGGGCAACTGAAGCTTTCTTT,CATSRDSRATEAFF
TRBJ1-1,-,-,TRBV5-1,TGCGCCAGCAGCATGGGGGTGGTGAGGAGGAGTTCTGAAGCTTTCTTT,CASSMGVVRRSSEAFF
TRBJ2-2,-,TRBD1,TRBV5-5,TGTGCCAGCAGCTCTAGGACAGGGGCAGACACCGGGGAGCTGTTTTTT,CASSSRTGADTGELFF
TRBJ2-7,few,-,TRBV7-9,TGTGCCACCCAATCCGTCGGGGGCCAAAACGAGCAGTACTTC,CATQSVGGQNEQYF
TRBJ1-2,-,-,TRBV2,TGTGCCAGCAGTGTTTTTAGCTATTCAGATTGGGGCTACACCTTC,CASSVFSYSDWGYTF
TRBJ1-2,-,-,TRBV6-1,TGTGCCAGCAGTGAAGAGAGGGAGGGCTACACCTTC,CASSEEREGYTF
TRBJ2-2,once,TRBD1,TRBV5-1,TGCGCCAGCAGCTATGGGACAGGGGGATCCACGAGGGAGCTGTTTTTT,CASSYGTGGSTRELFF
TRBJ2-7,few,TRBD2,TRBV27,TGTGCCAGCAGTTTTGGTAGCGGGGGATCCGAGCAGTACTTC,CASSFGSGGSEQYF
TRBJ2-5,-,-,TRBV21-1,TGTGCCAGCAGCAAAGAGAGGGGACTAGCGGCACAAGAGACCCAGTACTTC,CASSKERGLAAQETQYF
TRBJ1-1,once,TRBD1,TRBV3-1/TRBV3-2,TGTGCCAGCAGCCACCCACAGGACAGGGGGCGTGAAGCTTTCTTT,CASSHPQDRGREAFF
TRBJ1-2,-,TRBD1,TRBV7-9,TGTGCCAGCAGCTTAGGTTCCGGGACAGCCTATGGCTACACCTTC,CASSLGSGTAYGYTF
TRBJ1-4,-,-,TRBV21-1,TGTGCCAGCTCCACGGGAAGGGCTGAAGAAAAACTGTTTTTT,CASSTGRAEEKLFF
TRBJ1-3,-,-,TRBV6-6,TGTGCCAGCAGTTACTCCGAGAACTTTGGGGGAAACACCATATATTTT,CASSYSENFGGNTIYF
TRBJ2-5,once,TRBD1,TRBV18,TGTGCCAGCTCATTACAGACAGGGGCGGAGACCCAGTACTTC,CASSLQTGAETQYF
TRBJ1-3,-,-,TRBV25-1,TGTGCCAGCAGTGAATATGGCAGTAGAAACACCATATATTTT,CASSEYGSRNTIYF
TRBJ1-5,-,-,TRBV15,TGTGCCACCAGCAGGGAGGGACGGACTCCCCAGCATTTT,CATSREGRTPQHF
TRBJ2-1,-,-,TRBV29-1,TGCAGCGGCCGGGACCCCTCCTACAATGAGCAGTTCTTC,CSGRDPSYNEQFF
TRBJ1-5,few,TRBD1,TRBV15,TGTGCCACCAGCAGAGACAGGGGGCAGAGTCAGCCCCAGCATTTT,CATSRDRGQSQPQHF
TRBJ1-2,few,-,TRBV5-1,TGCGCCAGCAGCCCCGACGGCAGCACCTATGGCTACACCTTC,CASSPDGSTYGYTF
TRBJ1-6,once,TRBD1,TRBV10-3,TGTGCCATCAAGACAGGGAGATCGGATTCACCCCTCCACTTT,CAIKTGRSDSPLHF
TRBJ1-6,-,TRBD1,TRBV15,TGTGCCACCAGCAGAGATCGGTGGACAGGGCAAATTTCACCCCTCCACTTT,CATSRDRWTGQISPLHF
TRBJ1-5,-,-,TRBV7-9,TGTGCCAGCAGCTTACAGGGGTCTCAGCCCCAGCATTTT,CASSLQGSQPQHF
TRBJ1-1,-,-,TRBV7-9,TGTGCCAGCAGCTCGACTCGTACTGAAGCTTTCTTT,CASSSTRTEAFF
TRBJ1-1,-,-,TRBV5-4,TGTGCCAGCAGCCTAATGCCCGGCGGCCTTAACACTGAAGCTTTCTTT,CASSLMPGGLNTEAFF
TRBJ1-1,-,-,TRBV9,TGTGCCAGCAGCGTAGCGGAGGGGACAACTAACACTGAAGCTTTCTTT,CASSVAEGTTNTEAFF
TRBJ1-1,few,-,TRBV2,TGTGCCAGCAGTGCCCACATCATGAACACTGAAGCTTTCTTT,CASSAHIMNTEAFF
TRBJ2-1,-,-,TRBV6-2/TRBV6-3,TGTGCCAGCAGTTACCAATCCCGGCGGACGGAGCAGTTCTTC,CASSYQSRRTEQFF
TRBJ1-5,few,-,TRBV5-6,TGTGCCAGCAGCTTTTTTGCGGGAAGTGGGAATCAGCCCCAGCATTTT,CASSFFAGSGNQPQHF
TRBJ2-2,-,-,TRBV27,TGTGCCAGCAGTGCCCGGGACGCGCACACCGGGGAGCTGTTTTTT,CASSARDAHTGELFF
TRBJ1-2,-,-,TRBV14,TGTGCCAGCAGCCAAGAAACGGACTATGGCTACACCTTC,CASSQETDYGYTF